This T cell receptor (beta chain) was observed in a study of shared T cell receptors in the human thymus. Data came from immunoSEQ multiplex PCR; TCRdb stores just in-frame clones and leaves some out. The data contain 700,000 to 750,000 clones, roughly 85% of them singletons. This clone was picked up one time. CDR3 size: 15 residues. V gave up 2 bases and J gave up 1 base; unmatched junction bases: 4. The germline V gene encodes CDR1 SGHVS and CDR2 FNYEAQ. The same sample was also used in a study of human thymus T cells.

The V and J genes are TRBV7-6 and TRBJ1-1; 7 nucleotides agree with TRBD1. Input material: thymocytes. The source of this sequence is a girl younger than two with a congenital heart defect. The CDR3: CASSLKGAENTEAFF. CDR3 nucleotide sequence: TGTGCCAGCAGCTTAAAGGGGGCAGAGAACACTGAAGCTTTCTTT.